This T cell receptor beta chain derives from a study of OX40 agonist ivuxolimab in advanced cancers. In the study overall: Three patients, one with hepatocellular carcinoma and two with cutaneous melanoma, responded partially.

Trimming took 6 bases from V and 7 from J; bases not matched to a gene: 7. There are 15 residues in the CDR3. Germline assignment: CDR1 SGHTA and CDR2 FQGNSA. Data came from immunoSEQ multiplex PCR; TCRdb stores just in-frame clones and leaves some out. The data contain about 54,000 clones, approximately 78% of them singletons. On this clone itself: No antigen is known for it.

Systemic immunosuppression or a history of autoimmune disease excluded patients. Findings and caveats of the study: Averaged across samples, CD8+ T cells carried more expanded clones than CD4+ did.

The chain employs TRBV7-2 and TRBJ2-2; 11 positions match TRBD2. The material was CD4+ or CD8+ T cells sorted from blood, obtained in a trial of the OX40 agonist ivuxolimab. The TCR sequence derives from an adult with an advanced solid tumor such as melanoma, head and neck, liver or kidney cancer. CDR3 sequence: CASRVAGGPNGELFF. The CDR3 coding sequence is TGTGCCAGCAGAGTAGCGGGGGGGCCTAACGGGGAGCTGTTTTTT.